The next 30 T cell receptor beta chains were all read from a single sample in a study of shared clonotypes between healthy human individuals. Only CD45RO-negative cells positively selected for CCR7 counted as naive CD8 cells, so terminally differentiated effector memory CD45RA+ cells were excluded. Here immunoSEQ multiplex PCR was the method, and the copy in TCRdb shows in-frame clones only, minus some. The sample has millions of clones; about 94% are singletons. Material for sequencing was naive CD8+ T cells sorted from blood. The receptors come from a man aged 18 to 29 in good health.

The V and J genes are TRBV6-1 and TRBJ2-1; possibly TRBD1 for D (5 bases). The CDR3 extends over 15 amino acids. The germline V gene has CDR1 MNHNS and CDR2 SASEGT. The V end was cut by 1 base, the J end by 6 bases, with 13 bases between. The CDR3 coding sequence is TGTGCCAGCAGTGAAGAAGCAGGGTGGGTCAATGAGCAGTTCTTC. Translation gives CASSEEAGWVNEQFF.

Regarding this clone: Other DNA sequences in the sample encode the same CDR3. V is TRBV5-6 and J is TRBJ2-7; D remains ambiguous. The CDR3 loop spans 13 amino acids. Germline-derived CDR1 and CDR2 are SGHDT and YYEEEE. The germline V and J ends were trimmed by 0 bases and 2 bases, with 6 bases remaining between them. The CDR3 loop reads CASSLGTPYEQYF. In nucleotides, the CDR3 is TGTGCCAGCAGCTTGGGGACCCCCTACGAGCAGTACTTC.

This chain connects TRBV27 to TRBJ2-1; D is undetermined. Germline-derived CDR1 and CDR2 are MNHEY and SMNVEV (reference sequence). Trimming stripped 3 bases from V and 0 bases from J, with 12 bases between. The CDR3 spans 16 residues. CDR3 protein: CASSFISPSSYNEQFF. CDR3 sequence (DNA): TGTGCCAGCAGTTTTATCTCCCCCAGCTCCTACAATGAGCAGTTCTTC.

The V gene is TRBV9, the J gene TRBJ2-7; D possibly uses TRBD1 or TRBD2 (7 bases each). V lost 4 bases and J 3 bases, leaving 20 bases between the germline ends. CDR3 size: 16 residues. Germline CDR1 reads SGDLS; CDR2 reads YYNGEE. This CDR3 reads CASSQKRDSPNYEQYF. The CDR3 region has the DNA TGTGCCAGCAGCCAGAAGCGGGACAGCCCTAACTACGAGCAGTACTTC.

The V call is TRBV7-6, the J call TRBJ1-2; D unclear. V was trimmed by 5 bases and J by 1 base, leaving 5 bases between them. This CDR3 contains 12 residues. Germline V gives CDR1 SGHVS, CDR2 FNYEAQ. For the CDR3, the DNA is TGTGCCAGCAGCGGGGATAACTATGGCTACACCTTC. It translates to CASSGDNYGYTF.

The rearrangement links TRBV2 to TRBJ2-5, with D perhaps matching TRBD2 (5 bases). This CDR3 is built from 17 residues. Germline-derived CDR1 and CDR2 are SNHLY and FYNNEI. V was pared by 3 bases and J by 1 base, with 18 bases between. The CDR3, as DNA: TGTGCCAGCAGTGAGGGCCCCGGCGGGTGGGGCCAAGAGACCCAGTACTTC. It encodes CASSEGPGGWGQETQYF.

The chain has TRBV6-6 and TRBJ2-2; D uncertain. Trimming cost V 2 bases and J 8 bases, with 6 bases left between them. This CDR3 region has 12 residues. Germline V gene data show CDR1 as MNHNY and CDR2 as SVGAGI (reference sequence). The CDR3 spells CASSYKLGELFF. The CDR3 DNA reads TGTGCCAGCAGTTACAAGTTGGGGGAGCTGTTTTTT.

The chain joins TRBV27 to TRBJ2-7, with D maybe TRBD1 (6 bases). Germline-derived CDR1 and CDR2 are MNHEY and SMNVEV (reference sequence). The CDR3 consists of 12 residues. V lost 8 bases to trimming and J lost 6 bases, with 14 bases between them. CDR3 DNA sequence: TGTGCCAGCGGGCTCGGGACATCCGAGCAGTACTTC. Protein product: CASGLGTSEQYF.

The chain combines TRBV27 with TRBJ2-5; tentatively, D is TRBD2 (6 bases). V dropped 6 bases and J dropped 2 bases, with 19 bases sitting between them. This CDR3 region has 16 residues. CDR1 is MNHEY and CDR2 is SMNVEV in the germline V gene (reference sequence). The CDR3 protein is CASRAWMGGGQETQYF. In DNA, the CDR3 is TGTGCCAGCAGGGCTTGGATGGGGGGTGGGCAAGAGACCCAGTACTTC.

The CDR3 DNA reads as TGTGCCAGCAGCCCTGTAGCGGGAGTGGACGGGGAGCTGTTTTTT. Translated, it gives CASSPVAGVDGELFF. The chain joins TRBV7-9 to TRBJ2-2; 9 nucleotides line up with TRBD2. CDR1 and CDR2 from the germline V gene are SEHNR and FQNEAQ (reference sequence). Trimming removed 5 bases from V and 7 bases from J; junction bases left unmatched: 8. The CDR3 spans 15 residues.

The rearrangement uses TRBV9 and TRBJ2-7, with D perhaps matching TRBD2 (5 bases). V dropped 4 bases and J dropped 2 bases, with 13 bases sitting between them. This CDR3 has 14 residues. Germline-derived CDR1 and CDR2 are SGDLS and YYNGEE. CDR3 region: CASSPPHGAYEQYF. CDR3 nucleotide sequence: TGTGCCAGCAGCCCCCCCCACGGGGCCTACGAGCAGTACTTC.

The chain uses TRBV7-6 and TRBJ2-5; TRBD2 matches 7 bases. Germline values: CDR1 SGHVS, CDR2 FNYEAQ. The CDR3 is made up of 16 amino acids. With V trimmed by 5 bases and J by 4 bases, 13 bases remained unmatched. This CDR3 is CASSGSVGGLVETQYF. CDR3 in DNA: TGTGCCAGCAGCGGATCGGTGGGAGGGCTAGTAGAGACCCAGTACTTC.

Notes on this clone: The same CDR3 is also encoded by other DNA sequences in this sample. The CDR3 DNA sequence: TGTGCCAGCAGCTTTCGCGGGGGCAGTTACGAGCAGTACTTC. It encodes CASSFRGGSYEQYF. The chain has TRBV5-4 and TRBJ2-7, with a weak D call TRBD2 (7 bases). V was trimmed by 2 bases and J by 4 bases, leaving 13 bases between them. The germline V gene encodes CDR1 SGHNT and CDR2 YYREEE (reference sequence). The CDR3 sequence is 14 residues long.

The chain uses TRBV10-1 and TRBJ2-3; 12 bases align to TRBD2. This CDR3 is built from 18 residues. Germline CDR1 and CDR2: WNHNN and SYGVQD (reference sequence). With 2 bases clipped from V and 0 bases from J, the junction kept 6 bases outside the gene matches. The CDR3 DNA reads as TGCGCCAGCAGTGAGACCCACCTAGCGGGAGGGAGCACAGATACGCAGTATTTT. Residues: CASSETHLAGGSTDTQYF.

The chain uses TRBV30 and TRBJ1-2; no definite D call. The V end lost 5 bases, the J end lost 4 bases, and 14 bases lay between the germline ends. Germline CDR1 reads GTSNPN; CDR2 reads SVGIG (reference sequence). This CDR3 contains 13 residues. The CDR3 sequence: CAWEETQGYGYTF. The DNA of the CDR3 is TGTGCCTGGGAGGAGACCCAAGGCTATGGCTACACCTTC.

Concerning this clone: Other nucleotide sequences from this sample produce the same CDR3. The genes are TRBV2 and TRBJ2-7, with 8 bases fitting TRBD2. Germline CDR1 SNHLY, CDR2 FYNNEI. V was clipped by 3 bases and J by 2 bases; unmatched bases: 3. The CDR3 has 14 residues. The CDR3 loop is CASSDGGGPYEQYF. The CDR3 DNA sequence: TGTGCCAGCAGTGACGGGGGGGGCCCCTACGAGCAGTACTTC.

This clone was found once. Other DNA sequences of this sample code for an identical CDR3. V gene TRBV7-9 combines with J gene TRBJ1-5; TRBD1 agrees at 8 bases. V lost 5 bases, J lost 5 bases, and 5 bases stayed unmatched. The CDR3 contains 14 residues. Germline V CDR1 and CDR2: SEHNR, FQNEAQ (reference sequence). This CDR3 reads CASSPTGGDQPQHF. The DNA of the CDR3 is TGTGCCAGCAGCCCCACAGGGGGGGATCAGCCCCAGCATTTT.

This clone has only one observation. The chain employs TRBV5-6 and TRBJ2-7, with D perhaps matching TRBD1 (5 bases). Trimming removed 3 bases at V and 3 bases at J, with 13 bases between. The CDR3 runs 14 residues. The V gene's germline CDR1 is SGHDT and CDR2 YYEEEE. Written as DNA, the CDR3 is TGTGCCAGCAGCTCTGACAGATTTGGCTACGAGCAGTACTTC. Translation gives CASSSDRFGYEQYF.

CDR3 sequence (DNA): TGTGCCAGCAGCCGGACAGGGGGCGGACCCCTCCACTTT. Residues: CASSRTGGGPLHF. The chain recombines TRBV9 with TRBJ1-6; 11 nucleotides agree with TRBD1. With V trimmed by 4 bases and J by 12 bases, 3 bases remained unmatched. This CDR3 is built from 13 residues. The germline gives CDR1 SGDLS, CDR2 YYNGEE.

V and J are TRBV7-9 and TRBJ1-2; the match to TRBD1 covers 7 bases. The CDR3 loop spans 16 amino acids. The trim removed 5 bases at V and 2 bases at J, leaving 11 bases unmatched. In germline, CDR1 is SEHNR, CDR2 FQNEAQ (reference sequence). CDR3 sequence: CASSLTGATLNYGYTF. The CDR3 region has the DNA TGTGCCAGCAGCCTAACAGGGGCGACCTTAAACTATGGCTACACCTTC.

This sequence joins TRBV30 and TRBJ1-1, with D possibly TRBD1 on 5 matching bases. The germline CDR1 and CDR2 sequences are GTSNPN and SVGIG (reference sequence). Trimming pared 1 base from V and 10 bases from J, leaving 16 bases between. This CDR3 is 13 amino acids long. CDR3 region: CAWSDESMGVAFF. In DNA, the CDR3 is TGTGCCTGGAGTGACGAATCGATGGGGGTAGCTTTCTTT.

The chain combines TRBV15 with TRBJ2-7; D possibly matches TRBD1 or TRBD2 (6 bases each). CDR1 and CDR2 from the germline V gene are LNHNV and YYDKDF (reference sequence). V lost 1 base and J lost 7, with 14 bases in between. This CDR3 contains 14 residues. The CDR3 coding sequence is TGTGCCACCAGCAGAGCTGGAGGAGGGGGAGAGCAGTACTTC. Translated, it gives CATSRAGGGGEQYF.

This rearrangement joins TRBV7-2 to TRBJ2-2; 7 bases fit TRBD1. V trimming: 5 bases; J trimming: 5 bases; junction bases outside the gene matches: 14. The CDR3 spans 17 residues. Germline V gene data show CDR1 as SGHTA and CDR2 as FQGNSA. The CDR3 nucleotides read TGTGCCAGCAGCCCAGGACAGGATTTGGCGTGGACCGGGGAGCTGTTTTTT. Translating gives CASSPGQDLAWTGELFF.

This clone was observed once. The V gene is TRBV27, the J gene TRBJ2-3; 10 bases fit TRBD2. V lost 2 bases and J lost 3; bases outside the gene matches: 5. The CDR3 is 16 amino acids. From germline, CDR1 is MNHEY and CDR2 SMNVEV (reference sequence). The CDR3 DNA reads as TGTGCCAGCAGTTTAATAGCGGGGGGTCCAACAGATACGCAGTATTTT. Translation gives CASSLIAGGPTDTQYF.

The V gene is TRBV13, the J gene TRBJ2-7, with 9 nucleotides matching TRBD1. Trimming took 3 bases from V and 1 from J; bases not matched to a gene: 13. This CDR3 region has 18 residues. CDR1 is PRHDT, CDR2 FYEKMQ, per germline (reference sequence). The CDR3 sequence is CASSFPYTAGTGSYEQYF. The DNA of the CDR3 is TGTGCCAGCAGCTTTCCGTACACTGCCGGGACAGGGTCCTACGAGCAGTACTTC. Variable domain in full (rest from reference TRBV13 and TRBJ2-7): AAGVIQSPRHLIKEKRETATLKCYPIPRHDTVYWYQQGPGQDPQFLISFYEKMQSDKGSIPDRFSAQQFSDYHSELNMSSLELGDSALYFCASSFPYTAGTGSYEQYFGPGTRLTVT.

This rearrangement joins TRBV27 to TRBJ1-4; perhaps TRBD1 as D (6 bases). The CDR3 spans 16 residues. Trimming removed 6 bases from V and 3 bases from J, with 17 bases in between. Germline values: CDR1 MNHEY, CDR2 SMNVEV (reference sequence). CDR3 amino acids: CASSRVRQEPNEKLFF. The DNA for the CDR3 is TGTGCCAGCAGCCGTGTACGACAGGAACCTAATGAAAAACTGTTTTTT.

This clone showed up just once. The chain has TRBV9 and TRBJ2-2; 12 nucleotides match TRBD2. The CDR3 covers 15 residues. Germline V lookup: CDR1 SGDLS, CDR2 YYNGEE. V lost 6 bases and J lost 7; bases outside the gene matches: 7. CDR3: CASTLAGGHHGELFF. CDR3 DNA: TGTGCCAGCACCCTAGCGGGGGGGCACCACGGGGAGCTGTTTTTT.

This chain joins TRBV4-3 and TRBJ2-2; D possibly corresponds to TRBD2 (6 bases). Germline assignment: CDR1 LGHNA and CDR2 YSLEER. The V end was cut by 1 base, the J end by 2 bases, with 8 bases between. The CDR3 runs to 15 residues. The CDR3 DNA sequence: TGCGCCAGCAGCCAAGCGGGGACTAACACCGGGGAGCTGTTTTTT. It is translated as CASSQAGTNTGELFF.

The rearrangement uses TRBV28 and TRBJ1-6; 7 nucleotides match TRBD1. The CDR3 spans 20 residues. CDR1 and CDR2 (germline): MDHEN, SYDVKM. With 3 bases clipped from V and 0 bases from J, the junction kept 14 bases outside the gene matches. The CDR3 is CASSFTPTGASSSYNSPLHF. For the CDR3, the DNA is TGTGCCAGCAGTTTTACTCCCACAGGGGCCTCGAGCTCCTATAATTCACCCCTCCACTTT.

The rearrangement joins TRBV19 to TRBJ2-2; 8 positions match TRBD1. CDR3 length: 21 residues. The V and J ends lost 3 bases and 2 bases, in that order; junction bases with no gene match: 20. Germline V gene lookup returns CDR1 LNHDA and CDR2 SQIVND (reference sequence). The DNA of the CDR3 is TGTGCCAGTAGTATTTCCCCATACAAATACCTACAGGGGGATAACACCGGGGAGCTGTTTTTT. It encodes CASSISPYKYLQGDNTGELFF.